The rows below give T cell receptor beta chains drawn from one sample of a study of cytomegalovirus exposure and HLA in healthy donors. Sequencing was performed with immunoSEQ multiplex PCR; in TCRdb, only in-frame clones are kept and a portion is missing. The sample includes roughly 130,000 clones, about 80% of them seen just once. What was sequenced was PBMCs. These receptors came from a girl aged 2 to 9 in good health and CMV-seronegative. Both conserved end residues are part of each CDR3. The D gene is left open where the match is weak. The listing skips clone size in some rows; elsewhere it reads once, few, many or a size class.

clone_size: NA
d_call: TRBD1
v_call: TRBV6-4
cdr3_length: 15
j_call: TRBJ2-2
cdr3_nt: TGTGCCAGCAATCCGGGACAGGGGACCTCAGGGGAGCTGTTTTTT
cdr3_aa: CASNPGQGTSGELFF

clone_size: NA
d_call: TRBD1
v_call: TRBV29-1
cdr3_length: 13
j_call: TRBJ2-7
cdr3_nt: TGCAGCGTAGGGGACAGGGAATCCTACGAGCAGTACTTC
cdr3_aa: CSVGDRESYEQYF

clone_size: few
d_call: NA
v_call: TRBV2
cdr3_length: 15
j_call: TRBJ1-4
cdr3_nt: TGTGCCAGCAGTTTCTTAGGGGCAACTAATGAAAAACTGTTTTTT
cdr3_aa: CASSFLGATNEKLFF

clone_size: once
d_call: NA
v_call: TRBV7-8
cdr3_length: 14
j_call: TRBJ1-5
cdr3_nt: TGTGCCAGCAGCCCGGGACTGGGAAATCAGCCCCAGCATTTT
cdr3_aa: CASSPGLGNQPQHF

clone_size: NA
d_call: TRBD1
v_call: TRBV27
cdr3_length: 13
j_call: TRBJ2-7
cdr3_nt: TGTGCCAGCAGTTCCAGGGGGCCGTACGAGCAGTACTTC
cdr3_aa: CASSSRGPYEQYF

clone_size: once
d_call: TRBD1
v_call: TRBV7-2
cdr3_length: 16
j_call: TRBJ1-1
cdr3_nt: TGTGCCAGCAGCCCCAGAGGGACAGGGGGGAACACTGAAGCTTTCTTT
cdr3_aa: CASSPRGTGGNTEAFF

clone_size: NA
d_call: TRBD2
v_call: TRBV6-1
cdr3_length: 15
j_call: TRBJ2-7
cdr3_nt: TGTGCCAGCAGTGAGCAAAGCGGGGGTTGGGACGAGCAGTACTTC
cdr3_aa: CASSEQSGGWDEQYF

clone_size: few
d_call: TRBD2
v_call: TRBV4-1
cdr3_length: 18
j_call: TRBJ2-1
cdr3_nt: TGCGCCAGCAGCCAAGAAGGACTAGCGGGAGTGGGCTACAATGAGCAGTTCTTC
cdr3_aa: CASSQEGLAGVGYNEQFF

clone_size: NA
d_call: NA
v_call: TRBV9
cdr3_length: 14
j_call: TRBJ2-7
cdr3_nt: TGTGCCAGCAGCGTTTCAGACAGGTCCTACGAGCAGTACTTC
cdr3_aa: CASSVSDRSYEQYF

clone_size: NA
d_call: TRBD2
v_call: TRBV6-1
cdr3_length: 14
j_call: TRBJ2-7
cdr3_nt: TGTGCCAGCAGTGAAGGACGGGGGGCCTACGAGCAGTACTTC
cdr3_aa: CASSEGRGAYEQYF

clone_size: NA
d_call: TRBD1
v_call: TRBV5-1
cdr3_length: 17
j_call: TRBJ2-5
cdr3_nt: TGCGCCAGCAGCTCTAATACCGGGACAGGGGGCGGGAAGACCCAGTACTTC
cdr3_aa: CASSSNTGTGGGKTQYF

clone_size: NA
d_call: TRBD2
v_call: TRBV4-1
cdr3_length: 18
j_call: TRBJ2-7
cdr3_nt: TGCGCCAGCAGCCAGATTAGCGGGGGGGCCGGGGGTTCCTACGAGCAGTACTTC
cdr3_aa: CASSQISGGAGGSYEQYF

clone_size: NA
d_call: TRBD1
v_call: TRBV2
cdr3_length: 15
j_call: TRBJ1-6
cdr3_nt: TGTGCCAGCAGGGGACAGGGGGTAACTAATTCACCCCTCCACTTT
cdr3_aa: CASRGQGVTNSPLHF

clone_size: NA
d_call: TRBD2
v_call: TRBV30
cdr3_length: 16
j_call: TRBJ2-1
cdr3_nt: TGTGCCTGGGGACTAGTCCTTCTAAGCTCCTACAATGAGCAGTTCTTC
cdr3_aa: CAWGLVLLSSYNEQFF

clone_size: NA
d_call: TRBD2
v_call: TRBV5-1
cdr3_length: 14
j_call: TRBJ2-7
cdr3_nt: TGCGCCAGCAGCCAGACGCGGGGGGCCTACGAGCAGTACTTC
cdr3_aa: CASSQTRGAYEQYF

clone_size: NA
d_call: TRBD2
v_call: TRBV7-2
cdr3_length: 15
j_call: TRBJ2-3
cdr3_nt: TGTGCCAGCAGCTTAGTTTTGGGGGGGACAGATACGCAGTATTTT
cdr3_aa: CASSLVLGGTDTQYF

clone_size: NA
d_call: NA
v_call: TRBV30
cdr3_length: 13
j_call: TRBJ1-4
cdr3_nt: TGTGCCTGGAGCGCCGGGGCTAATGAAAAACTGTTTTTT
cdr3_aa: CAWSAGANEKLFF

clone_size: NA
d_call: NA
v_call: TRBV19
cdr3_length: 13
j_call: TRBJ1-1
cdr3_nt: TGTGCCAGTAGTATGGGGCTGAACACTGAAGCTTTCTTT
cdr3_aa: CASSMGLNTEAFF

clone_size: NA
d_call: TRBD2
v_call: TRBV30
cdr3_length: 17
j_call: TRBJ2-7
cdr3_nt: TGTGCCTGGACCAGAGACAACCCCGGGGGGGGTACCCACGAGCAGTACTTC
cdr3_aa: CAWTRDNPGGGTHEQYF